This T cell receptor beta chain was observed in a study of control samples from healthy donors and cancer patients. Trimming stripped 5 bases from V and 4 bases from J, with 6 bases between. The CDR3 contains 12 residues. The table came from immunoSEQ multiplex PCR; TCRdb's copy has only in-frame clones and leaves some out. The sample has 100,000 to 120,000 clones, about 83% seen once. The rearrangement uses TRBV12-3 or TRBV12-4 and TRBJ1-3; D gene ambiguous. This receptor was taken from a woman in her forties or fifties in good health. The specimen sequenced was blood. The CDR3 is CASSKTGNTIYF. In DNA form, the CDR3 reads TGTGCCAGCAGTAAGACGGGAAACACCATATATTTT.